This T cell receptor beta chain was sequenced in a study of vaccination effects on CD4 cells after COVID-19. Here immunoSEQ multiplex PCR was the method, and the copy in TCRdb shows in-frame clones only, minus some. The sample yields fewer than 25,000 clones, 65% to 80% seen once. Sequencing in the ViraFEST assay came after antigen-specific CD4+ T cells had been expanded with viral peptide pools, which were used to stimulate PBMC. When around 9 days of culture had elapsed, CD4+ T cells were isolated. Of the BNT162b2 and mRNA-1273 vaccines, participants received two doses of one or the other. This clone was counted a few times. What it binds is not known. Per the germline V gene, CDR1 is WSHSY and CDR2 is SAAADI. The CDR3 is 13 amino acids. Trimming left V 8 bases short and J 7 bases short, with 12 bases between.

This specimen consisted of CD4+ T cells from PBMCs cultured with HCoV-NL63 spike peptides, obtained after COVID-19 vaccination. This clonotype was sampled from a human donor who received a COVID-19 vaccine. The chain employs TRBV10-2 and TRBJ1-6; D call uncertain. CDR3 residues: CASHDTLNSPLHF. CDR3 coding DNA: TGCGCCAGCCACGACACGTTGAATTCACCCCTCCACTTT.